Below, 2 T cell receptor beta chains from the same sample are listed, as sequenced in a study of cytomegalovirus exposure and HLA in healthy donors. PCR primers comprised 60 Vbeta and 13 Jbeta primers. Clones were sequenced by immunoSEQ multiplex PCR, and TCRdb holds only the in-frame ones, with some missing. Seen here are about 280,000 clones, around 90% observed once, and the top ten hold approximately 2.4%. What was sequenced was PBMCs. These receptor sequences come from a woman between 18 and 30 years old in good health and CMV-seronegative.

The chain joins TRBV7-2 to TRBJ1-1; 10 bases match TRBD1. J gave up 3 bases and V 6 bases, and 4 bases lay outside the gene matches. Germline-derived CDR1 and CDR2 are SGHTA and FQGNSA. The CDR3 is 14 amino acids. In nucleotides, the CDR3 is TGTGCCAGCAGGTATGACAGGGGGCACACTGAAGCTTTCTTT. It is translated as CASRYDRGHTEAFF.

The genes are TRBV9 and TRBJ1-4; 8 bases match TRBD1. V lost 4 bases, J lost 2 bases, and 16 bases stayed unmatched. The length of the CDR3 is 19 residues. CDR1 is SGDLS and CDR2 is YYNGEE in the germline V gene. The CDR3 is CASSLNPHTGGDTNEKLFF. CDR3 DNA: TGTGCCAGCAGCTTAAATCCCCACACAGGGGGAGATACTAATGAAAAACTGTTTTTT. The full variable domain, completed using reference TRBV9 and TRBJ1-4, is DSGVTQTPKHLITATGQRVTLRCSPRSGDLSVYWYQQSLDQGLQFLIQYYNGEERAKGNILERFSAQQFPDLHSELNLSSLELGDSALYFCASSLNPHTGGDTNEKLFFGSGTQLSVL.